The clone carrying this TCR beta chain has only one observation. V lost 0 bases and J 5 bases, leaving 8 bases between the germline ends. The CDR3 consists of 13 residues. Germline V gene lookup returns CDR1 SGHNT and CDR2 YENEEA. The data were obtained in a study of blood T cell repertoires in COVID-19. About the research overall: The United States, Italy and Spain supplied acute and convalescent COVID-19 samples. Sources were T cells, B-cell-depleted T cells, or PBMCs; the material itself was cDNA or gDNA.

Original analysis: Scientists estimated how many nucleated cells there were by amplifying reference gene primers. The protocol was immunoSEQ multiplex PCR, while the TCRdb copy is restricted to in-frame clones and leaves out a portion. V, J and clone size derive from that table, while D and trimming were established from the DNA sequence. Of roughly 34,000 clones listed, less than 90% are singletons. The source of this sequence is a woman of 80 years or more with active or convalescent COVID-19. The sample was peripheral blood. This chain links TRBV11-3 with TRBJ2-7; D may be TRBD2 (6 bases). Here the CDR3 reads CASSLDPGDEQYF. For the CDR3, the DNA is TGTGCCAGCAGCTTAGATCCGGGGGACGAGCAGTACTTC.